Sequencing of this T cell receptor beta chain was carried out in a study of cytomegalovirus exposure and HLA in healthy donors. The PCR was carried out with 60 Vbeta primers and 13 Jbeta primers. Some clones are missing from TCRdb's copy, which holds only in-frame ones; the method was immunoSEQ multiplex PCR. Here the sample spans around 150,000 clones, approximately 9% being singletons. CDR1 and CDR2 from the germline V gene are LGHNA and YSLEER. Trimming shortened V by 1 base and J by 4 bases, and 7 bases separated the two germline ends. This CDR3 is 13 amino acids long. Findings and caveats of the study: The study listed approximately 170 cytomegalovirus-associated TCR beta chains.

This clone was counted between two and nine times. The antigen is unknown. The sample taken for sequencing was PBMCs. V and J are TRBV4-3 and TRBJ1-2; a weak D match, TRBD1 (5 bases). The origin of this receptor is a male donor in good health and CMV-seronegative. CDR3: CASSQGQGYGYTF. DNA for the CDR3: TGCGCCAGCAGCCAAGGGCAGGGCTATGGCTACACCTTC.